A single sample is the source of the 21 T cell receptor beta chains below, sequenced in a study of blood T cells in healthy people across ages. Next came a second PCR, run for roughly 6 to 11 cycles, which used a sample-barcoded 5' primer along with a J-beta primer mix. Using its own MiXCR run on the 5' RACE reads, TCRdb lists one record per CDR3 protein. The table lists around 690,000 distinct CDR3 sequences, roughly three fifths of them singletons, with around 37% in the top ten. Input material: blood. The receptors here all came from a man aged 55-75 years in good health.

This clonotype appeared a single time. The rearrangement joins TRBV7-9 to TRBJ2-1, with a weak D call TRBD1 (6 bases). Trimming removed 4 bases at V and 3 bases at J, with 16 bases between. Germline-derived CDR1 and CDR2 are SEHNR and FQNEAQ (reference sequence). CDR3 size: 16 residues. This CDR3 reads CASSSATRGFYNEQFF. The CDR3 DNA reads TGTGCCAGCAGCTCCGCCACCAGGGGATTCTACAATGAGCAGTTCTTC.

The genes are TRBV18 and TRBJ2-3; D may be TRBD1 (7 bases). V lost 5 bases, J lost 1 base, and 13 bases lay in between. This CDR3 region has 15 residues. CDR1 is KGHSH and CDR2 is LQKENI in the germline V gene. The CDR3 sequence: CASSSGQRGTDTQYF. CDR3 bases: TGTGCCAGCTCATCGGGACAGCGGGGCACAGATACGCAGTATTTT. The full variable domain, its missing parts supplied by reference TRBV18 and TRBJ2-3, is NAGVMQNPRHLVRRRGQEARLRCSPMKGHSHVYWYRQLPEEGLKFMVYLQKENIIDESGMPKERFSAEFPKEGPSILRIQQVVRGDSAAYFCASSSGQRGTDTQYFGPGTRLTVL.

This chain uses TRBV5-6 with TRBJ2-5; 8 bases map to TRBD1. Looked up from germline, CDR1 is SGHDT and CDR2 is YYEEEE. V lost 3 bases, J lost 5 bases, and 3 bases stayed unmatched. This CDR3 spans 13 amino acids. The CDR3 is CASSWTGMETQYF. As DNA, the CDR3 is TGTGCCAGCAGCTGGACAGGGATGGAGACCCAGTACTTC.

In the case of this clonotype: Relative to the germline gene, one junction end is altered; a read error may explain this. The chain has TRBV12-3 or TRBV12-4 and TRBJ2-1; TRBD1 is a possible D gene (7 bases). The CDR3 spans 13 residues. The CDR3 region has the DNA TGTGCCAGCAGGCAGGGGGGTAGGAATGGGCAGTTCTTC. The encoded protein is CASRQGGRNGQFF.

This clonotype has a handful of counts. The rearrangement uses TRBV6-1 and TRBJ2-7, with TRBD1 identical over 8 bases. CDR3 length: 13 amino acids. Losses at the gene ends were 4 bases for V and 7 bases for J; bases not matched to a gene: 6. Germline V gene data show CDR1 as MNHNS and CDR2 as SASEGT. CDR3 coding DNA: TGTGCCAGCAGTGGACAGGGGTACAATGAGCAGTACTTC. Protein sequence: CASSGQGYNEQYF.

This clonotype was seen once. The rearrangement uses TRBV5-1 and TRBJ2-2; 8 nucleotides align to TRBD1. Germline CDR1 reads SGHRS; CDR2 reads YFSETQ. This CDR3 is built from 15 residues. V lost 0 bases and J lost 4; bases outside the gene matches: 2. The CDR3, as DNA: TGCGCCAGCAGCTTGGGACAGGGGATCACCGGGGAGCTGTTTTTT. Its translation: CASSLGQGITGELFF.

The chain is built from TRBV12-3 or TRBV12-4 and TRBJ2-3; 12 nucleotides agree with TRBD2. The length of the CDR3 is 17 residues. V dropped 2 bases and J dropped 2; count of bases not matched to a gene: 5. The CDR3 loop is CASSLNPSGGATDTQYF. The CDR3 bases are TGTGCCAGCAGTTTAAACCCTAGCGGGGGGGCCACAGATACGCAGTATTTT.

On this clonotype: Just one base apart from a much larger clone, this may be a read error. The J gene is TRBJ2-1, the V gene TRBV12-3 or TRBV12-4; 12 bases fit TRBD2. The CDR3 covers 15 residues. The trim removed 6 bases at V and 4 bases at J, leaving 4 bases unmatched. CDR3 nucleotides: TGTGCCAGCAGATCCCTAGCGGGGGGGTACAATGAGCAGTTCTTC. This encodes CASRSLAGGYNEQFF.

The rearrangement joins TRBV12-3 or TRBV12-4 to TRBJ2-7; 7 nucleotides line up with TRBD1. The V gene end was trimmed by 8 bases and the J gene end by 3 bases; junction bases not matched to a gene: 7. The CDR3 is 13 amino acids. The CDR3 DNA is TGTGCCAGCGGCCGACAGGGTAACTACGAGCAGTACTTC. Translated, it gives CASGRQGNYEQYF.

The chain is built from TRBV7-7 and TRBJ1-4; D not certain. The length of the CDR3 is 15 residues. Germline V gene data show CDR1 as SSHAT and CDR2 as FNYEAQ (reference sequence). V was trimmed by 5 bases and J by 0 bases, leaving 10 bases between them. Written as DNA, the CDR3 is TGTGCCAGCAGCCCGGGTCTTGCAACTAATGAAAAACTGTTTTTT. Translated, it gives CASSPGLATNEKLFF. Full variable domain (outside the CDR3, taken from reference TRBV7-7 and TRBJ1-4): GAGVSQSPRYKVTKRGQDVTLRCDPISSHATLYWYQQALGQGPEFLTYFNYEAQPDKSGLPSDRFSAERPEGSISTLTIQRTEQRDSAMYRCASSPGLATNEKLFFGSGTQLSVL.

This sequence joins TRBV29-1 and TRBJ2-7; the match to TRBD2 covers 10 bases. The J call is uncertain, as TRBJ2-1 better fits the DNA end. Germline V CDR1 and CDR2: SQVTM, ANQGSEA. This CDR3 region has 13 residues. The chain's CDR3 is CSGKRGGPDEQFF. As DNA, the CDR3 is TGCAGCGGTAAGCGGGGGGGCCCGGATGAGCAGTTCTTC.

The chain couples TRBV2 to TRBJ1-2; D remains ambiguous. From germline, CDR1 is SNHLY and CDR2 FYNNEI. V lost 6 bases, J lost 5 bases, and 10 bases lay in between. This CDR3 has 12 amino acids. CDR3 protein: CASSWTAYGYTF. The CDR3 nucleotides read TGTGCCAGCAGCTGGACGGCTTATGGCTACACCTTC.

The genes are TRBV3-1 and TRBJ1-4, with TRBD1 matching 8 bases. The CDR3 has 12 amino acids. The V gene's germline CDR1 is LGHDT and CDR2 YNNKEL (reference sequence). J gave up 10 bases and V 7 bases, and 5 bases lay outside the gene matches. CDR3 nucleotides: TGTGCCAGCATCCTGGGACAGGCAAAACTGTTTTTT. It yields the protein CASILGQAKLFF. The entire variable domain, with the rest obtained from reference TRBV3-1 and TRBJ1-4, is as follows: DTAVSQTPKYLVTQMGNDKSIKCEQNLGHDTMYWYKQDSKKFLKIMFSYNNKELIINETVPNRFSPKSPDKAHLNLHINSLELGDSAVYFCASILGQAKLFFGSGTQLSVL.

This clonotype was recorded once. The V call is TRBV7-9, the J call TRBJ2-7; maybe TRBD1 (6 bases). V lost 5 bases, J lost 0 bases, and 17 bases lay in between. The length of the CDR3 is 16 residues. Germline CDR1 SEHNR, CDR2 FQNEAQ (reference sequence). Here the CDR3 reads CASSLRTQGSSYEQYF. In DNA form, the CDR3 reads TGTGCCAGCAGCCTACGAACTCAGGGGAGCTCCTACGAGCAGTACTTC.

As DNA, the CDR3 is TGTGCCAGCAGATCCGGTGCAGATACGCAGTATTTT. Protein: CASRSGADTQYF. The rearrangement uses TRBV12-3 or TRBV12-4 and TRBJ2-3, with D unresolved. V shed 6 bases and J shed 4 bases, with 8 bases lying between them. The CDR3 consists of 12 residues.

This clonotype has just a few counts. The V call is TRBV4-1, the J call TRBJ2-5, with D maybe TRBD2 (7 bases). The V gene lost 1 base and the J gene lost 4 bases, with 13 bases spanning the gap. The CDR3 has 15 amino acids. Looked up from germline, CDR1 is MGHRA and CDR2 is YSYEKL. CDR3 DNA: TGCGCCAGCAGCCAAGTTGGGGGGGCCTTAGAGACCCAGTACTTC. Translating it yields CASSQVGGALETQYF.

Regarding this clonotype: The junction shows a germline mismatch at one end, possibly a read error. The V gene is TRBV11-2, the J gene TRBJ2-1; TRBD2 agrees at 11 bases. The CDR3 contains 15 residues. Germline V CDR1 and CDR2: SGHAT, FQNNGV. The CDR3 DNA follows: TGTGCCAGCAGCCAAACTAGCGGGGGTTTGAATGAGCGGTTCTTC. Protein product: CASSQTSGGLNERFF. Combining the CDR3 with reference TRBV11-2 and TRBJ2-1 gives the whole variable domain EAGVAQSPRYKIIEKRQSVAFWCNPISGHATLYWYQQILGQGPKLLIQFQNNGVVDDSQLPKDRFSAERLKGVDSTLKIQPAKLEDSAVYLCASSQTSGGLNERFFGPGTRLTVL.

The CDR3 reads CSVSSRVSYNEQFF. The CDR3 DNA reads TGCAGCGTCTCCTCCAGGGTTTCCTACAATGAGCAGTTCTTC. The V call is TRBV29-1, the J call TRBJ2-1, with D perhaps matching TRBD1 (5 bases). Germline loops: CDR1 SQVTM, CDR2 ANQGSEA. The CDR3 covers 14 residues. V lost 6 bases and J lost 1, with 13 bases in between.

The V gene is TRBV10-3, the J gene TRBJ2-3; D uncertain. The V end lost 0 bases, the J end lost 2 bases, and 9 bases lay between the germline ends. Germline CDR1 ENHRY, CDR2 SYGVKD. This CDR3 region has 15 residues. The CDR3 sequence: CAISESRTPTDTQYF. In nucleotides, the CDR3 is TGTGCCATCAGTGAGTCGCGGACCCCCACAGATACGCAGTATTTT.

V usage is TRBV12-3 or TRBV12-4 and J usage is TRBJ1-2, with D possibly TRBD1 on 5 matching bases. The CDR3 runs 14 residues. Trimming removed 6 bases from V and 4 bases from J, with 15 bases in between. The CDR3 loop reads CASRPTGSPYGYTF. DNA for the CDR3: TGTGCCAGCAGACCTACAGGAAGTCCCTATGGCTACACCTTC.

For the CDR3, the DNA is TGTGCCAGCAGCCAAGCGCGGAGCACAGATACGCAGTATTTT. Its translation is CASSQARSTDTQYF. The chain joins TRBV3-1 to TRBJ2-3, with unresolved D. Germline V gene lookup returns CDR1 LGHDT and CDR2 YNNKEL (reference sequence). Trimming pared 1 base from V and 0 bases from J, leaving 5 bases between. This CDR3 has 14 residues.